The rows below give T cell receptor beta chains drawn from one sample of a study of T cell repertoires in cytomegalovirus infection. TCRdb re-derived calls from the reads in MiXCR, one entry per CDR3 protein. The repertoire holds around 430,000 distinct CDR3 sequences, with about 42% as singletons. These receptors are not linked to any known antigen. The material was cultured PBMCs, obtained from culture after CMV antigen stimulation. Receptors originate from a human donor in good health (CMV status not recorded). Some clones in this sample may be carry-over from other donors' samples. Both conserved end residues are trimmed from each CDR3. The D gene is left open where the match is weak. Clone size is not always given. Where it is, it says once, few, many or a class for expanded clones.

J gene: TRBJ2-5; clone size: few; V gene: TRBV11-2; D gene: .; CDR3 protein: ASSPLRGGSAQY
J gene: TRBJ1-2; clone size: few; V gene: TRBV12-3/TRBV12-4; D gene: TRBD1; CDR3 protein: ASSSGTVYGYT
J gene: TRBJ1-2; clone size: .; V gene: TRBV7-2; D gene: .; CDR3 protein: ASSSDSFYGYT
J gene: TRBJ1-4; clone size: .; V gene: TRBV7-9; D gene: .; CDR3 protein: ASSPTWTASNEKLF
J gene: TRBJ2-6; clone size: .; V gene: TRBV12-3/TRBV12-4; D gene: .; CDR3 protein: ASSPGANVLT
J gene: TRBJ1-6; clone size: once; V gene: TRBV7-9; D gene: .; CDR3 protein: ASSREFSPLH
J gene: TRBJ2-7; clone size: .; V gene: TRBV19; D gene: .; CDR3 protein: ASSMSVDVVYEQY
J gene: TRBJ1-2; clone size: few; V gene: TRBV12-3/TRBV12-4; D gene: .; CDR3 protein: ASSLPNGAFGGYT
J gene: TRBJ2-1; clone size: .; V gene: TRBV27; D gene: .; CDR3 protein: ASSLPDRLHEQF
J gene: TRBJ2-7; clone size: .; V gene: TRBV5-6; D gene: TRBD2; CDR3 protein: ASSWGLAGGKYEQY
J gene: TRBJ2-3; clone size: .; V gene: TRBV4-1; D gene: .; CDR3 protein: ASSQNSGLDTQY
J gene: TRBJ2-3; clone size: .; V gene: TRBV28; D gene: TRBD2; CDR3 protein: ASSTPSGGNTDTQY
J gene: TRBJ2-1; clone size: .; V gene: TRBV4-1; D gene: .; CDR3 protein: ASSPPAAGFGQF
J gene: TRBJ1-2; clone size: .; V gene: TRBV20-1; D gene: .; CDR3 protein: SARDGVDGYT
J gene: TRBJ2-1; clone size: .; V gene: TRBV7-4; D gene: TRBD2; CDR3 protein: ASSPGRIGRVRDNEQF
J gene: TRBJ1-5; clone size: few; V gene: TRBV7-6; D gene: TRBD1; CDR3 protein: ASSLAQGAFQPQH
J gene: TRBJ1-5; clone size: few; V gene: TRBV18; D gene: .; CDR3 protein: ASSPPAGSHQPQH
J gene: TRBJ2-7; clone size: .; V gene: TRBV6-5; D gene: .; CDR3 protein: ASSKTGPREQY
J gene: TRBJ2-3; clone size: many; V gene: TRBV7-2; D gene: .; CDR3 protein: ASTSGREDTQY
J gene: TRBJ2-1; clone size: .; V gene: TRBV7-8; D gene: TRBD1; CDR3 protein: ASRRTGGEQF
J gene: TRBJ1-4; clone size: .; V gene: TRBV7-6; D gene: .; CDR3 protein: ASSSPGEPEKLF
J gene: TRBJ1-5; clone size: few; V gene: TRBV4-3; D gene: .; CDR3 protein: ASSQAINQPQH
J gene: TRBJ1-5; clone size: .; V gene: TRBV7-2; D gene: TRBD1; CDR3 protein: ASSSWDSQPQH
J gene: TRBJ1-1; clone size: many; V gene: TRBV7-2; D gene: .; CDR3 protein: ASSLDRLEAF
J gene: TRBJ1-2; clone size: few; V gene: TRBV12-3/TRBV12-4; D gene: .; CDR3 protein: ASSYRAANYGYT
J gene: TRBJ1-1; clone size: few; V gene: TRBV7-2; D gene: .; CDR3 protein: ASSLDVSEAF
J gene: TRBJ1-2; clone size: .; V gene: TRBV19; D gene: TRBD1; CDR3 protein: ASSSRDRVRAPNYGYT
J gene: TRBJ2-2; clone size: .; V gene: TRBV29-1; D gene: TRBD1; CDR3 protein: SVNRGGGELF
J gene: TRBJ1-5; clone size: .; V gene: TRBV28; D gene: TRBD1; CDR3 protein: ASSSGTGLYQPQH
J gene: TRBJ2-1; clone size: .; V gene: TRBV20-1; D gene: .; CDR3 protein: SARFLIAGEQF
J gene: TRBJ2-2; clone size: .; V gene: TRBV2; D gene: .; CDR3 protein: ASRYYTGELF
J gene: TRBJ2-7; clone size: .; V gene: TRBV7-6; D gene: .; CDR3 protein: ASSLVGNPHEQY
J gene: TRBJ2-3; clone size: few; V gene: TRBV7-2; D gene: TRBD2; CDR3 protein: ASSKPGLADGSHTQY
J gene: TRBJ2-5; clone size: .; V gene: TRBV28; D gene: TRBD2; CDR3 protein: ASSSDKGLASGAQY
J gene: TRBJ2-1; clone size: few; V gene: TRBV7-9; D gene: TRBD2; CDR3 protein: ASSFTSEFLF
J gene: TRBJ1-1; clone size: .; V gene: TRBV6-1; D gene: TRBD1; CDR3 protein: ASKTGFMNTEAF
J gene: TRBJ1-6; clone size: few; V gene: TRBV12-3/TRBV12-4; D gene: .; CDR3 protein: ASSQTGHANNSPLH
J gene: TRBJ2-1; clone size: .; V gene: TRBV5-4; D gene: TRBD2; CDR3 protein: ASSAASGTSYNEQF
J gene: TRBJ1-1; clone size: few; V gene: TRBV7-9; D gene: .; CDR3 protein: ASSLANRPEAF
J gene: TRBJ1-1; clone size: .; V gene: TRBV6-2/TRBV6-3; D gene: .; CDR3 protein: ASNPWGIQGRDTEAF
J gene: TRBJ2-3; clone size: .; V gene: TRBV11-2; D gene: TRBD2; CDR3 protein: ASSLSGGRTDTQY
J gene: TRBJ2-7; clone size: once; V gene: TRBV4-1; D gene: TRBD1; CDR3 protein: ASSQDGTGDRGQY
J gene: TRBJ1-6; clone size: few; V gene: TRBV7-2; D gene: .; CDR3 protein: ASSLARGPLH
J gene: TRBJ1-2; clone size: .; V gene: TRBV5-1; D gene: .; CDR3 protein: ASSLGTQLNYGYT
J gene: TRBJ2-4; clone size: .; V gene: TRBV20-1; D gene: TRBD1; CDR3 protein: SAGRGGQLAKNIQY
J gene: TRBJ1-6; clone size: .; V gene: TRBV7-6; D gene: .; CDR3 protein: ASSPGGASSYNSPLH
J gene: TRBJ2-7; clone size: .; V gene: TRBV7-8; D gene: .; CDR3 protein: ASSLFSGNYEQY
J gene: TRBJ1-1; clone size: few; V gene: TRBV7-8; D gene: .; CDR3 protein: ASSLAAARDTEAF
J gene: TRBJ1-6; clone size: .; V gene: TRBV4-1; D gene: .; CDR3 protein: ASSQVPWGPIVLSYNSPLH
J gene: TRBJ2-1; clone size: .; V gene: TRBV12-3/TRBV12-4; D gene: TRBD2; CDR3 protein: ASSLQTSGPYNEQF
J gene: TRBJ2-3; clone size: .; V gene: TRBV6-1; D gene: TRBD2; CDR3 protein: ASSHSGLEVAGITDTQY
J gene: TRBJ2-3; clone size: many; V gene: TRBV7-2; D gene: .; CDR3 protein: ASSLGGITDTQY
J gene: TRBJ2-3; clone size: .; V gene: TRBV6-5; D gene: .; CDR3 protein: ASSYSSGNTQY
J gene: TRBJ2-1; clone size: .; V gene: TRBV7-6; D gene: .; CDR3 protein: ASRPLSASSYNEQF
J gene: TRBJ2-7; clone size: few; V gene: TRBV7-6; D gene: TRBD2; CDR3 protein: ASSFQGRGDEQY